These 7 T cell receptor beta chains were sequenced from one sample in a study of PD-1 and CTLA-4 blockade in melanoma. The repertoire was sequenced with immunoSEQ multiplex PCR; TCRdb's copy has only in-frame clones and lacks some. The sample consists of tens of thousands of clones, around 88% of them appearing once. Sequences were derived from CD8+ T cells from peripheral blood, sampled before anti-PD-1 treatment. These receptors were taken from a human donor with melanoma.

The CDR3 reads CASSPPGANVLTF. The CDR3 DNA is TGTGCCAGCAGCCCTCCTGGGGCCAACGTCCTGACTTTC. This chain uses TRBV28 with TRBJ2-6; D remains ambiguous. The V and J ends lost 6 bases and 2 bases respectively, with 5 bases between them. Germline V CDR1 and CDR2: MDHEN, SYDVKM. The CDR3 extends over 13 amino acids.

V usage is TRBV27 and J usage is TRBJ2-3; possibly TRBD1 or TRBD2 for D (5 bases each). V dropped 5 bases and J dropped 0 bases, with 12 bases sitting between them. This CDR3 region has 15 residues. Germline CDR1 MNHEY, CDR2 SMNVEV (reference sequence). The CDR3 region is CASSPAWGSTDTQYF. Written as DNA, the CDR3 is TGTGCCAGCAGTCCTGCCTGGGGGAGCACAGATACGCAGTATTTT.

The chain uses TRBV10-3 and TRBJ2-7; D possibly corresponds to TRBD1 (5 bases). Germline V lookup: CDR1 ENHRY, CDR2 SYGVKD. This CDR3 has 14 amino acids. V was clipped by 0 bases and J by 3 bases, with 9 bases between them. CDR3 loop: CAISESGARYEQYF. The CDR3 bases are TGTGCCATCAGTGAGTCAGGGGCCCGCTACGAGCAGTACTTC.

This clone appeared a few times. This sequence joins TRBV7-3 and TRBJ1-6; a possible D gene is TRBD1 (6 bases). In germline, CDR1 is SGHTA, CDR2 FQGTGA. V was trimmed by 11 bases and J by 6 bases, leaving 14 bases between them. This CDR3 has 13 residues. As DNA, the CDR3 is TGTGCCTCTAGCTTAGGGGGTAATTCACCCCTCCACTTT. Encoded protein: CASSLGGNSPLHF.

The table lists this clone with a few counts. The chain joins TRBV2 to TRBJ2-7; tentative D call: TRBD1 (6 bases). Per the germline V gene, CDR1 is SNHLY and CDR2 is FYNNEI. The CDR3 is 13 amino acids. V dropped 7 bases and J dropped 3 bases, with 13 bases sitting between them. In nucleotides, the CDR3 is TGTGCCAGCACCGTATCGGACAGCTACGAGCAGTACTTC. The encoded protein is CASTVSDSYEQYF.

The chain links TRBV11-2 to TRBJ2-5; D gene uncertain. CDR3 length equals 13 residues. Trimming cost V 5 bases and J 5 bases, with 12 bases left between them. The germline V gene has CDR1 SGHAT and CDR2 FQNNGV. The CDR3: CASSTGLGETQYF. As DNA, the CDR3 is TGTGCCAGCAGCACGGGCCTAGGGGAGACCCAGTACTTC.

The chain combines TRBV19 with TRBJ1-2; the D gene is possibly TRBD1 (5 bases). Germline CDR1 is LNHDA and CDR2 is SQIVND (reference sequence). The CDR3 contains 13 residues. Trimming stripped 2 bases from V and 2 bases from J, with 6 bases between. The CDR3 protein is CASSIQGNYGYTF. The CDR3 nucleotides read TGTGCCAGTAGTATACAGGGAAACTATGGCTACACCTTC.